This T cell receptor beta chain was sequenced during a study of blood T cell repertoires in COVID-19. Study summary: PBMCs, B-cell-depleted T cells, or T cells were the source of the cDNA or gDNA that made up the material.

Only in-frame clones appear in the TCRdb table, and some are missing; sequencing was by immunoSEQ multiplex PCR. The table records about 140,000 clones, roughly 88% of them present only once. CDR1 is LNHDA, CDR2 SQIVND, per germline (reference sequence). The CDR3 spans 15 residues. V lost 4 bases to trimming and J lost 7 bases; unmatched junction nucleotides: 10. V usage is TRBV19 and J usage is TRBJ2-7; 10 positions agree with TRBD2. Sequenced input: peripheral blood. The receptor was isolated from a man between 60 and 70 years old with active or convalescent COVID-19. CDR3 coding DNA: TGTGCCAGTAGTAGAGCTAGCGGGAGAGTAGAGGAGCAGTACTTC. Amino acid sequence: CASSRASGRVEEQYF.